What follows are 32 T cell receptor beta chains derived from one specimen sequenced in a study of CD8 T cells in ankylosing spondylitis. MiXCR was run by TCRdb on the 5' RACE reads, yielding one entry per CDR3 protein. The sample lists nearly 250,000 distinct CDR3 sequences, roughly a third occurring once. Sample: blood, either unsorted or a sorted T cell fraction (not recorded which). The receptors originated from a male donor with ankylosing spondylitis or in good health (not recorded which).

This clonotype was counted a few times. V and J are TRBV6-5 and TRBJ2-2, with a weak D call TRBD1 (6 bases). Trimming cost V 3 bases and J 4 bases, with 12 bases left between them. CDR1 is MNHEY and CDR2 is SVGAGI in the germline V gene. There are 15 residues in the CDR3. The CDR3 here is CASSYWGRGTGELFF. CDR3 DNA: TGTGCCAGCAGTTATTGGGGGCGAGGCACCGGGGAGCTGTTTTTT.

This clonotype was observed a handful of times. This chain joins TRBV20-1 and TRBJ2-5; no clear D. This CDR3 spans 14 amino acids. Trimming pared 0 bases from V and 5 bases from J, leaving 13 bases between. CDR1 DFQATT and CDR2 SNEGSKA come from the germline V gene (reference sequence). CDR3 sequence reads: CSAREPVTHETQYF. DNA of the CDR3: TGCAGTGCTAGAGAGCCGGTAACCCATGAGACCCAGTACTTC.

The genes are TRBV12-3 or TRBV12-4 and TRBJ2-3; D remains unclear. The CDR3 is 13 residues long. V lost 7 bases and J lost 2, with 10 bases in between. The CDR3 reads CASIDGPTDTQYF. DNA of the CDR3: TGTGCCAGCATAGACGGGCCCACAGATACGCAGTATTTT.

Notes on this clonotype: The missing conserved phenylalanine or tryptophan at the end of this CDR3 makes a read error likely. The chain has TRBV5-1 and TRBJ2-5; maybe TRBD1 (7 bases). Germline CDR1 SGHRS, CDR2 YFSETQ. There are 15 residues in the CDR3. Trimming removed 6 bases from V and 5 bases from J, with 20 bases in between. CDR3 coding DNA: TGCGCCAGCAAACGACAGGGCAGGGGGGATGAGACCCAGTACCTC. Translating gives CASKRQGRGDETQYL.

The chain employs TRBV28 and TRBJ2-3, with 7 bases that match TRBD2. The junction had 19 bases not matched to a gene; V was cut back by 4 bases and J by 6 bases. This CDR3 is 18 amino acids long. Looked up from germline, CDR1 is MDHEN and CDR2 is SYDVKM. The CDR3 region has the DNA TGTGCCAGCAGTTCCTCCAGACTAGCCCGGGACGTGTTGGATACGCAGTATTTT. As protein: CASSSSRLARDVLDTQYF.

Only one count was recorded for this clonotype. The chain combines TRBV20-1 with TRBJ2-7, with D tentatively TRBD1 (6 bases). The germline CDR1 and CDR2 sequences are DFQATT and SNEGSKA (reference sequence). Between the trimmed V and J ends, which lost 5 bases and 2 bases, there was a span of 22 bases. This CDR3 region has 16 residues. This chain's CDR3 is CSAGNPGVRATYEQYF. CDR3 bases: TGCAGTGCTGGGAACCCAGGGGTCCGGGCGACCTACGAGCAGTACTTC.

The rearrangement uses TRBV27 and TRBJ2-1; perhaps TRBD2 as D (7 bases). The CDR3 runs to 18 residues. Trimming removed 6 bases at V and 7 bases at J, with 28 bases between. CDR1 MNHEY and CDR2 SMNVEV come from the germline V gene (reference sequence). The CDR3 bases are TGTGCCAGCAGCGCTCGACCCTCTTCGCGGGGGCCGTGGAATGAGCAGTTCTTC. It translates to CASSARPSSRGPWNEQFF.

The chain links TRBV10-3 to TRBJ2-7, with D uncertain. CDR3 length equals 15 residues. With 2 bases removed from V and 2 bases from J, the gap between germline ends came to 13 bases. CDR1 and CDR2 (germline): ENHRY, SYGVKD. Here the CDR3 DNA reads TGTGCCATCAGTGAGGGTCAGGTGGGAACCTACGAGCAGTACTTC. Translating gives CAISEGQVGTYEQYF.

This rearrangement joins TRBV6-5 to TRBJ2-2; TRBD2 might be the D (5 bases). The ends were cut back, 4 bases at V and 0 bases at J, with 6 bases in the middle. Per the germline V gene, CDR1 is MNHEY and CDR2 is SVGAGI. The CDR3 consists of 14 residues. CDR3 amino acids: CASSSGTNTGELFF. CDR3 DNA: TGTGCCAGCAGTTCCGGGACGAACACCGGGGAGCTGTTTTTT.

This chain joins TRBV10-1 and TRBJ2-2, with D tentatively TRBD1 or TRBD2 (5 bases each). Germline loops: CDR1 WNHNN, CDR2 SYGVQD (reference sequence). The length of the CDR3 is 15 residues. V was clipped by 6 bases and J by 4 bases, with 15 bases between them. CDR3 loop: CASRKFRDGTGELFF. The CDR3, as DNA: TGCGCCAGCAGGAAGTTCAGGGACGGCACCGGGGAGCTGTTTTTT.

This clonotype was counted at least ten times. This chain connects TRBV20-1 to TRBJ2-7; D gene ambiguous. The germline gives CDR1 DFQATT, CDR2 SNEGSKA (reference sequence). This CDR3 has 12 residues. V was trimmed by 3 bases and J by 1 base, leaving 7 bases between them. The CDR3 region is CSASLSSYEQYF. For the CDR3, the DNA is TGCAGTGCTAGCTTAAGTTCCTACGAGCAGTACTTC.

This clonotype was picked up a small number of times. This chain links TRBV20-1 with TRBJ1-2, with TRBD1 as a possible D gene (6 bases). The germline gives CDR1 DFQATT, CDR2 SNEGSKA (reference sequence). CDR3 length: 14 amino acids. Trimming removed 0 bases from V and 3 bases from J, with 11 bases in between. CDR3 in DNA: TGCAGTGCTAGAGATAGGGCAGGGGACTATGGCTACACCTTC. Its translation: CSARDRAGDYGYTF.

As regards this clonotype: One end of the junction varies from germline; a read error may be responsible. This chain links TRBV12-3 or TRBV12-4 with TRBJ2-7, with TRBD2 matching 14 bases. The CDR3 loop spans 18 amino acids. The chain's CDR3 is CASSGLTSGGAGSFEQYF. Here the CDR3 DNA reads TGTGCCAGCAGTGGATTGACTAGCGGGGGGGCGGGATCCTTCGAGCAGTACTTC.

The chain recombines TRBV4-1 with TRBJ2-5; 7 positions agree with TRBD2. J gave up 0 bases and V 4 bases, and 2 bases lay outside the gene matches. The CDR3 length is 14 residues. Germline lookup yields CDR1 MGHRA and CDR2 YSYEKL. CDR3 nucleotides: TGCGCCAGCAGCCTGGGACTATACCAAGAGACCCAGTACTTC. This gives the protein CASSLGLYQETQYF.

In DNA, the CDR3 is TGTGCCAGCGGTTCTATCGGTGCAGATACGCAGTATTTT. Protein product: CASGSIGADTQYF. This chain links TRBV25-1 with TRBJ2-3; unclear D gene. Germline CDR1 and CDR2: MGHDK and SYGVNS. The CDR3 extends over 13 amino acids. Between the trimmed V and J ends, which lost 8 bases and 4 bases, there was a span of 13 bases.

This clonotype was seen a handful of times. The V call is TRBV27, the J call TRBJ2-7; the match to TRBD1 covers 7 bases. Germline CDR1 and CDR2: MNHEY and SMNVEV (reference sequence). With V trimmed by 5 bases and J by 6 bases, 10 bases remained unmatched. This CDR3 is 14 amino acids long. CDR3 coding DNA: TGTGCCAGCAGTCTCCGGGACAGACTTTCCGAGCAGTACTTC. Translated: CASSLRDRLSEQYF.

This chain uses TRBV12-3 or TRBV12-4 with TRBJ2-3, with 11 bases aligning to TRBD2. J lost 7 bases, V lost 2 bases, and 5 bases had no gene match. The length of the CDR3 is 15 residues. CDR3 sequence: CASSLLASGGYTQYF. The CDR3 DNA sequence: TGTGCCAGCAGTTTATTGGCTAGCGGGGGGTATACGCAGTATTTT.

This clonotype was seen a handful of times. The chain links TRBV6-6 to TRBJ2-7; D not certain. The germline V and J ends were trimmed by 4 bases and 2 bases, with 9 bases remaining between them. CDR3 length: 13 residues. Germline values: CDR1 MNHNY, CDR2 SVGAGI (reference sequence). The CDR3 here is CASSFPPTYEQYF. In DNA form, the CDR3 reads TGTGCCAGCAGTTTCCCCCCCACCTACGAGCAGTACTTC.

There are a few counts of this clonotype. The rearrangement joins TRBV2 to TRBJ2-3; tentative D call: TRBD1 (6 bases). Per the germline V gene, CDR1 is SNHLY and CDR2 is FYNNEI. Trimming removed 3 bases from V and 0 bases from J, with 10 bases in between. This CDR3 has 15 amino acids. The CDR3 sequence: CASSDSGASTDTQYF. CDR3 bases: TGTGCCAGCAGTGACTCAGGGGCCAGCACAGATACGCAGTATTTT.

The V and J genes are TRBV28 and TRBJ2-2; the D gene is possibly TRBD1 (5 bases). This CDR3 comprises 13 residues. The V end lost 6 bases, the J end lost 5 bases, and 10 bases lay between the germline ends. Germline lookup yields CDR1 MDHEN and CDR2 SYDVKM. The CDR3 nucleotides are TGTGCCAGCAGACCACAGGATACCGGGGAGCTGTTTTTT. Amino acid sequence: CASRPQDTGELFF.

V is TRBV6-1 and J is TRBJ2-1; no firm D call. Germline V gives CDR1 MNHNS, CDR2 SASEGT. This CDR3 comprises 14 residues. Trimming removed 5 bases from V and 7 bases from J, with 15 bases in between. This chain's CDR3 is CASSKTPHGNEQFF. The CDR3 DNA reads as TGTGCCAGCAGTAAGACACCCCACGGGAATGAGCAGTTCTTC.

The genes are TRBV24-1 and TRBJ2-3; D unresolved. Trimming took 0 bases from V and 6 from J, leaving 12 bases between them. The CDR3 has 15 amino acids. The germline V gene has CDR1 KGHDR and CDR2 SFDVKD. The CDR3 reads CATSDLNLNGDTQYF. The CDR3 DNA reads TGTGCCACCAGTGATTTGAACCTAAACGGGGATACGCAGTATTTT.

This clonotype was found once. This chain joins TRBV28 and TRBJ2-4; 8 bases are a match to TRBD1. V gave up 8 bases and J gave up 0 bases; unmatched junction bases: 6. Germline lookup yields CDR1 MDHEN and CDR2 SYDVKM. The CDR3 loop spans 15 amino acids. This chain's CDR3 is CASSQGAIAKNIQYF. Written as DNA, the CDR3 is TGTGCCAGCTCCCAGGGGGCCATAGCCAAAAACATTCAGTACTTC.

The chain's CDR3 is CASSQGPWERKRRTDTQYF. In DNA form, the CDR3 reads TGCGCCAGCAGCCAAGGCCCCTGGGAGAGGAAAAGACGCACAGATACGCAGTATTTT. This chain connects TRBV4-1 to TRBJ2-3, with D possibly TRBD2 on 5 matching bases. This CDR3 comprises 19 residues. The ends were cut back, 1 base at V and 1 base at J, with 21 bases in the middle. Germline CDR1 is MGHRA and CDR2 is YSYEKL.

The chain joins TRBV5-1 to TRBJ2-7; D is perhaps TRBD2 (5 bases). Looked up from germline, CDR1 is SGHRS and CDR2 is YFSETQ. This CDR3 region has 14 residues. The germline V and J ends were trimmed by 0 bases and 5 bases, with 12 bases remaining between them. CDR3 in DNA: TGCGCCAGCAGCTTGGCCGGGGTAATCAACGAGCAGTACTTC. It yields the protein CASSLAGVINEQYF.

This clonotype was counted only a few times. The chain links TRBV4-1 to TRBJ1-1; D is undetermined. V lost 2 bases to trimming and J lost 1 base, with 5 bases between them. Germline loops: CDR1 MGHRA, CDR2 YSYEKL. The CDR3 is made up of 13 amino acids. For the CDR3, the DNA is TGCGCCAGCAGCCAACGAGCGAACACTGAAGCTTTCTTT. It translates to CASSQRANTEAFF.

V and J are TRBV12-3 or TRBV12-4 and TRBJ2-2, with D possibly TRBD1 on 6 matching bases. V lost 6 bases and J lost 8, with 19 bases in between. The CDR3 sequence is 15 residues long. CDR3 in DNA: TGTGCCAGCAGAAACAGGGCAACGAAACCGGGGGAGCTGTTTTTT. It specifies CASRNRATKPGELFF.

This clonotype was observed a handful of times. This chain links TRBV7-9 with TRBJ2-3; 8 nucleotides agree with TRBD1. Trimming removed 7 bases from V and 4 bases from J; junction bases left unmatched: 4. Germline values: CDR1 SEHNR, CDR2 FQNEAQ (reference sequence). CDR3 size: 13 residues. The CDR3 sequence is CASTTGGPDTQYF. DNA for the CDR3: TGTGCCAGCACCACAGGGGGGCCAGATACGCAGTATTTT.

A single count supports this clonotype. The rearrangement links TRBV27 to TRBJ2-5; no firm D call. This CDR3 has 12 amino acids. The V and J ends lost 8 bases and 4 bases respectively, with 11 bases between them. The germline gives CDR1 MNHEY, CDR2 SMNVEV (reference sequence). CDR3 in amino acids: CASGEWGETQYF. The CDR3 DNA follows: TGTGCCAGCGGGGAATGGGGAGAGACCCAGTACTTC.

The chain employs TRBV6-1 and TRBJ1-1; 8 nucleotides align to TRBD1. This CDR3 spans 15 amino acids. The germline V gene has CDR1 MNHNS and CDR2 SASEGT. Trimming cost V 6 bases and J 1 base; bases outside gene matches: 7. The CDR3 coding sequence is TGTGCCAGCAGCCCAAGACAGGGGACGAACACTGAAGCTTTCTTT. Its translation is CASSPRQGTNTEAFF.

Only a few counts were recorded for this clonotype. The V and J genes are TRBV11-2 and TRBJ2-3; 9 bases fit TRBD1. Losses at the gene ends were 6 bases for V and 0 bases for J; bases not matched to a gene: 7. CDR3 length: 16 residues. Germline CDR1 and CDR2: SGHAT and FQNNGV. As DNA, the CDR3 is TGTGCCAGCAGAAGTCTACAGGGGGCGAGCACAGATACGCAGTATTTT. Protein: CASRSLQGASTDTQYF.

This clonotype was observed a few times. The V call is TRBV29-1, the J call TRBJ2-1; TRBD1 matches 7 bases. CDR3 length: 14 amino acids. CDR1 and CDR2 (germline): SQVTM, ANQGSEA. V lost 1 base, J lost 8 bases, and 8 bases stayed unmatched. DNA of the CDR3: TGCAGCGTTGAAGGGACAGGCCGTGGGTATGAGCAGTTCTTC. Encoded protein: CSVEGTGRGYEQFF.